Each of the 23 T cell receptor beta chains below was sequenced from the same sample in a study of monozygotic twins with inflammatory bowel disease. With the 5' RACE reads reprocessed, TCRdb shows one record per CDR3 protein and no DNA. The sample totals about 210,000 distinct CDR3 sequences; its top ten clones hold 1.6%. Sequencing used blood. These receptors were obtained from a human donor with ulcerative colitis or Crohn's disease, or a healthy co-twin of an affected twin (not recorded which).

CDR3 loop: CASSGRVPGEQYF. The chain carries TRBV27 and TRBJ2-7; the TCRdb D gene call, TRBD1, has no DNA to confirm it. Germline V gene data show CDR1 as MNHEY and CDR2 as SMNVEV (reference sequence). The CDR3 is 13 amino acids.

This chain links TRBV19 with TRBJ2-6; TCRdb indicates TRBD1, and absent DNA this call remains unverified. The CDR3 spans 15 residues. Per the germline V gene, CDR1 is LNHDA and CDR2 is SQIVND (reference sequence). This CDR3 is CASSRTSSGANVLTF.

This chain connects TRBV11-2 to TRBJ1-6. Germline lookup yields CDR1 SGHAT and CDR2 FQNNGV. The CDR3 length is 16 residues. The chain's CDR3 is CASRYSRGASNSPLHF.

This chain connects TRBV7-9 to TRBJ1-1. Per germline, CDR1 SEHNR and CDR2 FQNEAQ (reference sequence). The CDR3 runs 13 residues. The CDR3 reads CASSSAGNTEAFF.

The chain has TRBV7-9 and TRBJ1-1. This CDR3 spans 11 amino acids. Per germline, CDR1 SEHNR and CDR2 FQNEAQ (reference sequence). CDR3 in amino acids: CASSFDTEAFF.

This chain uses TRBV12-3 or TRBV12-4 with TRBJ2-7. The CDR3 is 14 amino acids. The CDR3 here is CASSLTLTTRGQYF.

This chain uses TRBV5-1 with TRBJ1-1. This CDR3 comprises 13 residues. The germline gives CDR1 SGHRS, CDR2 YFSETQ. This CDR3 reads CASSILHNTEAFF.

The J gene is TRBJ1-1, the V gene TRBV5-4; absent DNA, TCRdb's TRBD1 call cannot be checked. The CDR3 consists of 14 residues. CDR1 is SGHNT, CDR2 YYREEE, per germline (reference sequence). CDR3: CASSSRRMDTEAFF.

This chain links TRBV18 with TRBJ2-2; the D call of TRBD2 rests on TCRdb alone, since no DNA is present to check it. CDR3 length: 15 amino acids. Per germline, CDR1 KGHSH and CDR2 LQKENI. The CDR3 reads CASSPAGSSGGELFF.

The chain couples TRBV12-3 or TRBV12-4 to TRBJ1-3; no DNA is available, so the TRBD1 call from TCRdb remains unchecked. The CDR3 has 16 amino acids. The CDR3 protein is CASSLTTAYSGNTIYF.

V usage is TRBV20-1 and J usage is TRBJ1-2; the TRBD1 assignment by TCRdb is unverifiable without DNA. The CDR3 covers 12 residues. CDR1 and CDR2 (germline): DFQATT, SNEGSKA (reference sequence). The CDR3 sequence is CSASGQIYGYTF.

V usage is TRBV5-1 and J usage is TRBJ1-2. Germline-derived CDR1 and CDR2 are SGHRS and YFSETQ. CDR3 length: 14 residues. The CDR3 region is CASSTAEEGNGYTF.

This chain links TRBV15 with TRBJ2-7; TCRdb's D call, TRBD1, is unchecked because there is no DNA. Germline V CDR1 and CDR2: LNHNV, YYDKDF (reference sequence). The CDR3 contains 14 residues. CDR3: CATSTGQAGWEQYF.

The CDR3 here is CASSYSPLRGTTEAFF. The chain couples TRBV6-5 to TRBJ1-1; TCRdb reports TRBD1, a call that lacks DNA to check it against. CDR3 length: 16 amino acids. The germline V gene has CDR1 MNHEY and CDR2 SVGAGI.

V is TRBV4-1 and J is TRBJ1-5; TCRdb proposes TRBD1, but this gene call is untestable without DNA. From germline, CDR1 is MGHRA and CDR2 YSYEKL. The CDR3 is made up of 16 amino acids. CDR3 loop: CASSQGGQGRGQPQHF.

The J gene is TRBJ2-2, the V gene TRBV7-2; the TCRdb D gene call, TRBD2, has no DNA to confirm it. Germline V gene sequence: CDR1 SGHTA, CDR2 FQGNSA. The CDR3 loop spans 14 amino acids. The CDR3 is CASSSGTRTGELFF.

This chain connects TRBV29-1 to TRBJ2-5. The CDR3 sequence is 12 residues long. Germline V gene lookup returns CDR1 SQVTM and CDR2 ANQGSEA. The CDR3 sequence is CSALGQQETQYF. The full variable domain, in which reference TRBV29-1 and TRBJ2-5 provide the parts outside the CDR3, is SAVISQKPSRDICQRGTSLTIQCQVDSQVTMMFWYRQQPGQSLTLIATANQGSEATYESGFVIDKFPISRPNLTFSTLTVSNMSPEDSSIYLCSALGQQETQYFGPGTRLLVL.

The rearrangement links TRBV4-1 to TRBJ1-1; checking the TCRdb D call of TRBD1 is not possible without DNA. CDR1 is MGHRA, CDR2 YSYEKL, per germline. The CDR3 is made up of 14 amino acids. CDR3 amino acids: CASSRQGVNTEAFF.

The chain is built from TRBV7-9 and TRBJ1-4. This CDR3 spans 15 amino acids. From germline, CDR1 is SEHNR and CDR2 FQNEAQ (reference sequence). The CDR3 here is CASSSSLEGNEKLFF.

The rearrangement links TRBV5-1 to TRBJ1-2. From germline, CDR1 is SGHRS and CDR2 YFSETQ. There are 15 residues in the CDR3. The CDR3 loop reads CASSPNLQKLYGYTF.

The chain carries TRBV5-1 and TRBJ1-1. The CDR3 sequence is 12 residues long. Per germline, CDR1 SGHRS and CDR2 YFSETQ. CDR3 region: CASRNRDTEAFF.

The chain recombines TRBV7-9 with TRBJ2-3; TCRdb indicates TRBD2, and absent DNA this call remains unverified. CDR1 is SEHNR and CDR2 is FQNEAQ in the germline V gene (reference sequence). The CDR3 consists of 15 residues. CDR3 residues: CASSSDGSSTDTQYF. The full variable domain, completed using reference TRBV7-9 and TRBJ2-3, is DTGVSQNPRHKITKRGQNVTFRCDPISEHNRLYWYRQTLGQGPEFLTYFQNEAQLEKSRLLSDRFSAERPKGSFSTLEIQRTEQGDSAMYLCASSSDGSSTDTQYFGPGTRLTVL.

This sequence joins TRBV28 and TRBJ1-2. The CDR3 consists of 13 residues. Germline V gene data show CDR1 as MDHEN and CDR2 as SYDVKM. CDR3 amino acids: CASSPVGESGYTF.